This T cell receptor beta chain is drawn from a study of tumor and adjacent non-tumor tissue in lung cancer. As for the study in general: Aged about 31 to 85 years, patients included roughly ten men and about 5 women with stage I to III disease. Study observations and caveats: Significantly higher TCR diversity was found in tumor than normal lung. In normal lung, the top 100 clones were significantly more dominant than in tumor.

The template was RNA from unsorted bulk tissue. The normal lung tissue was taken more than 3 cm from the tumor edge. Chemotherapy-naive patients with new lung cancer underwent thoracic surgery in China, August–late 2014. Turning to this clonotype: Its antigen is currently unknown.

Per germline, CDR1 MNHEY and CDR2 SVGAGI. The CDR3 has 18 residues. Three rounds of nested PCR, following a modified ARM-PCR protocol, produced the TCRbeta library. TCRdb reprocessed the multiplex PCR reads via MiXCR and lists one record per CDR3 protein. The table shows some 68,000 distinct CDR3 sequences, with roughly 77% occurring only once. The TCR comes from a man between 60 and 75 years old with non-small cell lung cancer. Sequenced sample: distant non-tumor lung tissue. This chain joins TRBV6-5 and TRBJ2-3, with 7 bases identical to TRBD2. CDR3 loop: CVSSYSPSLVGGPYTQYF. In nucleotides, the CDR3 is TGTGTCAGTAGTTACTCTCCATCACTAGTGGGAGGGCCTTATACGCAGTATTTT.